The entry below gives a single T cell receptor (beta chain) sequence along with its context. This clonotype has ten or more counts. What antigen it recognizes has not been identified. No clone much larger than this one lies a single base away; base qualities are absent. The CDR3 runs 15 amino acids, cysteine and phenylalanine included. Only the CDR3 portion is preserved as DNA: 45 bases, with reading frame beginning at the first base. The germline V gene (reference sequence) provides CDR1 SEHNR and CDR2 FQNEAQ. From V the trimming removes 5 bases and from J it removes 2 bases, while the gene matches leave 5 bases of the junction unaccounted for. Ophthalmopathy patients had moderately to severely active disease, Clinical Activity Score of at least 3, NOSPECS grade of at least 4, and duration under 3 months. Patients with uncontrolled infections, other autoimmune diseases, pregnancy or lactation were excluded. Diagnoses relied on clinical symptoms, serum thyroxine and TRAb, thyroid ultrasound and orbital computed tomography. PBMCs were isolated from approximately 10 ml of fresh peripheral blood by Ficoll-Paque density gradient centrifugation. Total RNA was extracted with Trizol reagent, and quality was checked on an Agilent 2100 Bioanalyzer.

These data come from a study of T cells in Graves' hyperthyroidism and ophthalmopathy (dated by TCRdb to the late 2010s). In the study overall: Peripheral blood was collected at initial diagnosis, before any treatment. A discovery cohort of around 98 patients, approximately 45 with Graves' ophthalmopathy and 55 to 60 with stable Graves' hyperthyroidism, was used to find distinguishing TCR V-J signatures. An independent validation cohort of around 20 hyperthyroidism patients and 17 patients who later progressed to ophthalmopathy tested prospective prediction of ophthalmopathy. The approximately 98 discovery patients were randomly divided into training and test sets at a 7:3 ratio. In more than five Graves' hyperthyroidism patients, the study also compared T-cell repertoires from thyroid tissue with T-cell repertoires from blood. After blood sampling, hyperthyroidism patients were treated with methimazole at a starting dose of 30 mg daily, and ophthalmopathy patients were treated with high-dose intravenous methylprednisolone. The paper describes TCR Vbeta CDR3 sequencing of 135 peripheral blood samples, made up of under 50 ophthalmopathy patients, some 80 hyperthyroidism patients and approximately 17 progressor patients. Overall study results and their limits: Most expanded thyroid clonotypes (frequency above 0.001) were also detected in blood, suggesting blood repertoires may reflect thyroid immune responses. A model built on a 13 V-J signature distinguished ophthalmopathy from stable hyperthyroidism, reaching around 88% sensitivity and about 81% specificity in cross-validation and 80%/75% in testing. In validation, progression to ophthalmopathy was predicted by the model with nearly 71% sensitivity and nearly 75% specificity, a median of about 6.4 months before onset. No statistical method was used to set the sample size in advance, and investigators knew the group allocation.

The TCR beta CDR3 regions were amplified from the RNA transcripts. The TCR CDR3 was subjected to a first round of RT-PCR using the HTBI primer set and the Qiagen OneStep RT-PCR kit. Libraries were constructed in a second round of multiplex PCR, after which size selection and purification were performed. The libraries were sequenced on an Illumina HiSeq2000 using paired-end 100 bp reads. In the paper's pipeline: Raw data were processed with SOAPnuke, discarding reads with adapters, uncalled bases, mean Phred below 15, or no exact constant-primer or identifier match. High-quality paired reads were merged using COPE v1.2.5, and each unique nucleotide sequence was defined as a clonotype. MiTCR v1.1 was used to align clonotypes to the IMGT TRBV, TRBD and TRBJ reference segments. The analysis was restricted to V-J combinations with a frequency above 0.0001, which together covered around 99% of the repertoires. A TCS score was defined as the ratio between F50 (clonal expansion) and ExV (chaos), using BLOSUM62-based TCRdist between CDR3 peptides within each V-J. Welch's t-statistics and random forest reduced 450 to 600 V-J features to about 12, which were used in a naive Bayes classifier (R e1071). TCRdb reanalyzed the raw reads on its own, using fastp at Q25 for trimming and MiXCR for clone calling, and kept in-frame beta chains. For every CDR3 protein sequence, its rows merge into one entry that carries the most common genes and DNA. What appears here as the V and J calls and clone size reflects TCRdb's work, not the paper's. The sample has 600,000 or so distinct CDR3 sequences on record, roughly 14% of them singletons. Around an eighth of the sample belongs to the ten largest clones.

This receptor chain uses TRBV7-9 and TRBJ2-1; 8 nucleotides in the junction match TRBD1. The TCR comes from a woman aged 50 to 60 with Graves' ophthalmopathy. Sequenced sample: blood. The nucleotide sequence reads as follows: TGTGCCAGCAGCCCCAGGGGGCTCACCTACAATGAGCAGTTCTTC. It codes for CASSPRGLTYNEQFF.